These 25 T cell receptor beta chains were all obtained from the same sample, sequenced in a study of CD8 T cells in Susac syndrome. A quantity of roughly 0.5 to 1 ug RNA underwent reverse transcription using random hexamers. TCRdb passed the immunoSEQ multiplex PCR reads through MiXCR, listing each CDR3 protein once. The sample consists of under 200,000 distinct CDR3 sequences, about 96% of them appearing once. The material sequenced was CD4+ T cells from PBMCs. These receptors originate from a human donor with Susac syndrome.

The chain carries TRBV28 and TRBJ2-2, with 9 bases aligning to TRBD1. Trimming at V came to 6 bases and at J to 7 bases, leaving 6 bases not matched to a gene. The CDR3 runs to 14 residues. The germline CDR1 and CDR2 sequences are MDHEN and SYDVKM. CDR3 sequence: CASSRTGVSGELFF. In nucleotides, the CDR3 is TGTGCCAGCAGCCGGACAGGGGTGAGCGGGGAGCTGTTTTTT.

CDR3 in DNA: TGCAGCTGCGGACTAGCGGGAACCGGCGAGCAGTACTTC. It translates to CSCGLAGTGEQYF. The gene calls are TRBV29-1 and TRBJ2-7, with 12 bases aligning to TRBD2. The junction had 8 bases not matched to a gene; V was cut back by 8 bases and J by 6 bases. Per the germline V gene, CDR1 is SQVTM and CDR2 is ANQGSEA. This CDR3 has 13 amino acids.

The chain employs TRBV23-1 and TRBJ2-6; D tentatively reads TRBD1 or TRBD2 (5 bases each). TRBV23-1 is placed among ORFs of uncertain function. The CDR3 consists of 16 residues. The V end was cut by 7 bases, the J end by 4 bases, with 17 bases between. The CDR3 spells CASMSSRGPGANVLTF. Here the CDR3 DNA reads TGCGCCAGCATGTCGAGTCGGGGCCCCGGGGCCAACGTCCTGACTTTC.

V and J are TRBV5-6 and TRBJ2-2, with D possibly being TRBD1 (6 bases). Germline loops: CDR1 SGHDT, CDR2 YYEEEE. The CDR3 has 13 amino acids. The ends were cut back, 5 bases at V and 8 bases at J, with 13 bases in the middle. CDR3 sequence: CASSRDRLGELFF. The CDR3 DNA is TGTGCCAGCAGTAGAGACAGGTTGGGGGAGCTGTTTTTT. The complete variable domain, with remaining parts taken from reference TRBV5-6 and TRBJ2-2, reads DAGVTQSPTHLIKTRGQQVTLRCSPKSGHDTVSWYQQALGQGPQFIFQYYEEEERQRGNFPDRFSGHQFPNYSSELNVNALLLGDSALYLCASSRDRLGELFFGEGSRLTVL.

The chain combines TRBV24-1 with TRBJ2-1, with D perhaps TRBD1 (6 bases). Looked up from germline, CDR1 is KGHDR and CDR2 is SFDVKD. This CDR3 comprises 13 residues. V lost 5 bases, J lost 7 bases, and 11 bases lay in between. CDR3 in amino acids: CATSGSRGNEQFF. CDR3 in DNA: TGTGCCACCAGTGGTTCAAGGGGGAATGAGCAGTTCTTC.

The chain links TRBV29-1 to TRBJ1-1, with D possibly matching TRBD1 (5 bases). CDR3 length equals 14 residues. Between the trimmed V and J ends, which lost 6 bases and 2 bases, there was a span of 16 bases. Germline CDR1 is SQVTM and CDR2 is ANQGSEA. CDR3 in amino acids: CSVSPPGQNTEAFF. Here the CDR3 DNA reads TGCAGCGTCTCACCTCCGGGGCAAAACACTGAAGCTTTCTTT.

The chain joins TRBV5-1 to TRBJ2-1; D ambiguous. CDR1 and CDR2 (germline): SGHRS, YFSETQ. The CDR3 length is 17 residues. Trimming stripped 7 bases from V and 5 bases from J, with 25 bases between. The CDR3 protein is CASRRRASEHIHNEQFF. The CDR3 region has the DNA TGCGCCAGCCGTCGCCGTGCTTCGGAGCACATCCACAATGAGCAGTTCTTC.

Written as DNA, the CDR3 is TGCAGCGTTTGCACCACGTTCGCTGAGCAGTTCTTC. Translation gives CSVCTTFAEQFF. The chain is built from TRBV29-1 and TRBJ2-1; D unclear. The CDR3 covers 12 residues. Trimming removed 5 bases from V and 9 bases from J, with 14 bases in between. The germline CDR1 and CDR2 sequences are SQVTM and ANQGSEA.

The gene calls are TRBV20-1 and TRBJ2-7; 10 positions match TRBD2. After removal of 2 bases from V and 5 bases from J, the junction contained 9 bases not matched to a gene. CDR1 is DFQATT and CDR2 is SNEGSKA in the germline V gene (reference sequence). The CDR3 runs 15 residues. CDR3 protein: CSARPTGLASHEQYF. Written as DNA, the CDR3 is TGCAGTGCTAGACCGACGGGACTAGCGAGCCACGAGCAGTACTTC.

This chain links TRBV20-1 with TRBJ2-4; 11 nucleotides agree with TRBD2. Germline assignment: CDR1 DFQATT and CDR2 SNEGSKA (reference sequence). V was pared by 4 bases and J by 7 bases, with 6 bases of the junction left unmatched. The CDR3 is made up of 14 amino acids. CDR3 in DNA: TGCAGTGCTACTAGCGGGAGGACTCTGAACATTCAGTACTTC. This sequence encodes CSATSGRTLNIQYF.

The V and J genes are TRBV20-1 and TRBJ2-5; D may be TRBD1 (6 bases). In germline, CDR1 is DFQATT, CDR2 SNEGSKA (reference sequence). Trimming stripped 2 bases from V and 1 base from J, with 8 bases between. The CDR3 has 13 amino acids. The CDR3, as DNA: TGCAGTGCTAGACAGGGGTCCCAAGAGACCCAGTACTTC. It encodes CSARQGSQETQYF.

The rearrangement uses TRBV9 and TRBJ2-2, with D tentatively TRBD1 (5 bases). The V end was cut by 4 bases, the J end by 4 bases, with 17 bases between. The CDR3 contains 16 residues. CDR1 is SGDLS, CDR2 YYNGEE, per germline. The CDR3 sequence: CASSPQDGPGTGELFF. The CDR3 DNA follows: TGTGCCAGCAGCCCACAGGACGGCCCCGGCACCGGGGAGCTGTTTTTT.

This chain uses TRBV7-2 with TRBJ2-7; TRBD2 agrees at 7 bases. CDR1 and CDR2 from the germline V gene are SGHTA and FQGNSA. The CDR3 has 14 residues. V gave up 5 bases and J gave up 9 bases; unmatched junction bases: 13. CDR3 region: CASSPARSSGVQYF. The CDR3, as DNA: TGTGCCAGCAGCCCAGCCCGGTCTAGCGGTGTGCAGTACTTC.

This rearrangement joins TRBV30 to TRBJ1-2; TRBD1 is a possible D gene (6 bases). V lost 5 bases to trimming and J lost 5 bases, with 9 bases between them. Germline CDR1 is GTSNPN and CDR2 is SVGIG (reference sequence). The CDR3 extends over 11 amino acids. Here the CDR3 reads CAWHRAYGYTF. In DNA form, the CDR3 reads TGTGCCTGGCACAGGGCATATGGCTACACCTTC.

The V and J genes are TRBV20-1 and TRBJ2-7, with TRBD2 matching over 12 bases. Germline assignment: CDR1 DFQATT and CDR2 SNEGSKA (reference sequence). The junction had 2 bases not matched to a gene; V was cut back by 0 bases and J by 5 bases. The CDR3 runs 14 residues. CDR3 DNA: TGCAGTGCTAGAGATCTAGCGGGGGGGGACGAGCAGTACTTC. Encoded protein: CSARDLAGGDEQYF.

The chain's CDR3 is CASSSDKEQYV. In DNA, the CDR3 is TGTGCCAGCAGCAGCGACAAGGAGCAGTACGTC. The genes are TRBV21-1 and TRBJ2-7. TRBV21-1 is shown as a pseudogene. This CDR3 spans 11 amino acids.

Here the CDR3 DNA reads TGTGCCAGCAGGCGGACAGGAAATTCACCCCTCCACTTT. Its protein is CASRRTGNSPLHF. This chain links TRBV12-3 or TRBV12-4 with TRBJ1-6; 7 bases are shared with TRBD1. CDR3 size: 13 residues. J gave up 7 bases and V 6 bases, and 3 bases lay outside the gene matches.

The CDR3 bases are TGCAGTGCAACTACGGGCGATACGCAGTATTTT. Amino acids: CSATTGDTQYF. The chain has TRBV20-1 and TRBJ2-3; unclear D gene. The V gene's germline CDR1 is DFQATT and CDR2 SNEGSKA (reference sequence). The ends were cut back, 6 bases at V and 6 bases at J, with 10 bases in the middle. This CDR3 has 11 residues.

The J gene is TRBJ2-2, the V gene TRBV20-1; D could derive from TRBD1 or TRBD2 (5 bases each). The V gene's germline CDR1 is DFQATT and CDR2 SNEGSKA (reference sequence). The CDR3 has 13 residues. The V end was cut by 5 bases, the J end by 2 bases, with 9 bases between. The CDR3 protein is CSAGTVNTGELFF. The DNA of the CDR3 is TGCAGTGCTGGGACGGTCAACACCGGGGAGCTGTTTTTT.

J is TRBJ2-5 and V is TRBV5-1; weak D call: TRBD1 (5 bases). Trimming removed 5 bases at V and 1 base at J, with 12 bases between. Germline CDR1 SGHRS, CDR2 YFSETQ. The CDR3 is 14 residues long. The CDR3 coding sequence is TGCGCCAGCAGGCCCCCAGGGATCCAAGAGACCCAGTACTTC. It is translated as CASRPPGIQETQYF.

The J gene is TRBJ2-7, the V gene TRBV10-3; tentative D call: TRBD1 (5 bases). The CDR3 extends over 14 amino acids. Trimming pared 5 bases from V and 0 bases from J, leaving 11 bases between. Germline V gene data show CDR1 as ENHRY and CDR2 as SYGVKD. Written as DNA, the CDR3 is TGTGCCATCAGTCCAGGGTTAAGCTCCTACGAGCAGTACTTC. This gives the protein CAISPGLSSYEQYF.

This clonotype occurred once. The chain links TRBV4-2 to TRBJ2-3; TRBD2 agrees at 12 bases. The CDR3 is 17 residues long. The germline V gene encodes CDR1 LGHNA and CDR2 YNFKEQ. V was clipped by 4 bases and J by 6 bases; unmatched bases: 11. CDR3 sequence (DNA): TGTGCCAGCAGCCGGGGAGGACTAGCGGGACTGGGGGATACGCAGTATTTT. Amino acids: CASSRGGLAGLGDTQYF.

The V and J genes are TRBV20-1 and TRBJ2-2; 9 nucleotides agree with TRBD2. Germline V gene lookup returns CDR1 DFQATT and CDR2 SNEGSKA (reference sequence). The CDR3 has 15 amino acids. J gave up 1 base and V 6 bases, and 6 bases lay outside the gene matches. CDR3 loop: CSAASGTQNTGELFF. The CDR3 DNA reads as TGCAGTGCGGCTAGCGGGACCCAGAACACCGGGGAGCTGTTTTTT.

The gene calls are TRBV9 and TRBJ2-3; no firm D call. Trimming removed 0 bases from V and 6 bases from J, with 14 bases in between. CDR1 and CDR2 from the germline V gene are SGDLS and YYNGEE. The length of the CDR3 is 15 residues. The CDR3, as DNA: TGTGCCAGCAGCGTAGAGCCTCGTCCTAGGGATACGCAGTATTTT. Its protein product is CASSVEPRPRDTQYF.

This chain connects TRBV9 to TRBJ2-2, with a tentative D call TRBD1 (5 bases). V was shortened by 1 base and J by 10 bases, with 8 bases between the two germline ends. The germline gives CDR1 SGDLS, CDR2 YYNGEE. This CDR3 region has 12 residues. The CDR3 region has the DNA TGTGCCAGCAGCGTATGGGGCGTGGAGCTGTTTTTT. This sequence encodes CASSVWGVELFF.